The rows below give T cell receptor beta chains drawn from one sample of a study of shared T cell receptors in the human thymus. The assay was immunoSEQ multiplex PCR, and TCRdb's table has in-frame clones only and misses some. The sample lists around 730,000 clones; over 75% were seen once. These same records also appear under a second study, on human thymus T cells.

What was sequenced was thymocytes. The receptors were gathered from a girl less than two years old with a congenital heart defect. The conserved cysteine and the conserved F or W are not part of the CDR3 here.

J gene	V gene	CDR3 protein
TRBJ2-2	TRBV4-3	ASSQDLRSRGSTGELF
TRBJ2-7	TRBV5-1	ASSWGLTTYEQY
TRBJ2-5	TRBV5-4	ASSLDREVRETQY
TRBJ2-6	TRBV6-1	ASSAPKQGEDSGANVLT
TRBJ1-2	TRBV5-1	ASSLDQGANYGYT
TRBJ2-5	TRBV2	ASQPEGAGETQY
TRBJ1-6	TRBV11-2	ASSHRVVNSPLH
TRBJ1-1	TRBV14	ASSQLNRGPAEAF
TRBJ2-7	TRBV28	ASSLGGGGPMSYEQY
TRBJ1-1	TRBV4-1	ASSQDNPGGDTEAF
TRBJ2-4	TRBV4-1	ASSHPLAGPKGGLAKNIQY
TRBJ2-7	TRBV5-1	ASSLGLGTGGYEQY
TRBJ1-6	TRBV18	ASSPTGGEDNSPLH
TRBJ2-7	TRBV6-1	ASTGVKQY